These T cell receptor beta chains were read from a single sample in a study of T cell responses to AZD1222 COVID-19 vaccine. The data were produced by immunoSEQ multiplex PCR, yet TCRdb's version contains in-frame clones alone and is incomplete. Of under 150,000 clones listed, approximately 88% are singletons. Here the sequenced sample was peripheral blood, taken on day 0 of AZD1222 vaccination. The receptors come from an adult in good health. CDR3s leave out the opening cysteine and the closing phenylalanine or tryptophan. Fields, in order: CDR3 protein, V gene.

ASRTGTANTEAF,TRBV6-4
ASSFETGTSTDTQY,TRBV6-2/TRBV6-3
ASSPGTGEKKLF,TRBV2
ASSFQGELF,TRBV5-6
ASSPDSGGEKLF,TRBV5-1
ASSLRFRYEQY,TRBV12-3/TRBV12-4
ASAGQGLPGELF,TRBV9
ASSLMGAQPQH,TRBV6-2/TRBV6-3
ASSSRMGSGANVLT,TRBV5-6
ASSEGGGDQPQH,TRBV2
ASGMGDEQF,TRBV12-5
ASSSPGPSSYEQY,TRBV7-2
ASSPGQNTGELF,TRBV5-5
ASSKSKREGTEAF,TRBV21-1
ASSFGWGNGYT,TRBV12-3/TRBV12-4
ASSWRGQVTNEQF,TRBV7-6
ASSGGYSNQPQH,TRBV2
AWSPGVAGNTIY,TRBV30
ASSLGGGWTEAF,TRBV7-2
ASSEIGIPANTQY,TRBV6-1
ASSQGGRGDIQY,TRBV3-1/TRBV3-2
ASSLSLAGDLY,TRBV5-1
ASSQLDTQY,TRBV3-1/TRBV3-2
ASSPQSREVNTGELF,TRBV18
ATSDPNYGYT,TRBV24-1
ASSYRGRALGNEQF,TRBV6-5
ASSPGQGDEQY,TRBV18
ATSIGSGNNEQF,TRBV24-1
ASSLGMFTEAF,TRBV7-9
VRSWEGTGENIQY,TRBV7-5
ASSLSSAPSADEQF,TRBV5-6
ASTRLAGVSDTGELF,TRBV19
SASGSDGRSSNYGYT,TRBV20-1
ASILGGAPQH,TRBV12-3/TRBV12-4
ASSLRIGGDSPLH,TRBV7-2
ASSFNTDYGYT,TRBV5-8
ASVRLGDNEQF,TRBV5-5
ASSQGRSQREQF,TRBV3-1/TRBV3-2
ASGWDSLNTEAF,TRBV12-5
ASSLVRARNTGELF,TRBV7-9
SASMPGITEAF,TRBV20-1
ASRERLAGVNEQF,TRBV6-1
ASSQGARNQPQH,TRBV18
ATLRDGMSYEQY,TRBV7-9
ASSGNPGYGYT,TRBV9
ASSQGSLAGGPGETQY,TRBV4-2
ASRTTLRQGAREQY,TRBV27
ASTSEGPNYGYT,TRBV2
ASSQFGTGGRETQY,TRBV14
ASKGVGQDTQY,TRBV7-3